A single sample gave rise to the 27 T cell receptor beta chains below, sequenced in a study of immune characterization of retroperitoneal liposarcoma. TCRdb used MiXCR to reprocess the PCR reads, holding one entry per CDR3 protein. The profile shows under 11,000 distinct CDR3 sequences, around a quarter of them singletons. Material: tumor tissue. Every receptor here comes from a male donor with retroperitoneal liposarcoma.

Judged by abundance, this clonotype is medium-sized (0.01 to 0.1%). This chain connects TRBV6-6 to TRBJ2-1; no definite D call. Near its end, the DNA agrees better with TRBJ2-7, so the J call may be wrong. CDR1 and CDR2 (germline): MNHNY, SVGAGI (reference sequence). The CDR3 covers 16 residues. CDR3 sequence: CASSYGARLVGYEQYF. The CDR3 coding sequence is TGTGCCAGCAGTTACGGCGCAAGGCTAGTGGGCTACGAGCAGTACTTC.

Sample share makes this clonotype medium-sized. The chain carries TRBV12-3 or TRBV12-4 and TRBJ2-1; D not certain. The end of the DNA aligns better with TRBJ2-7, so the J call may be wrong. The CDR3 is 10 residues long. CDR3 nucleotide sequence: TGTGCCAGCAGCTTAAACCGGCAGTACTTC. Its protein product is CASSLNRQYF.

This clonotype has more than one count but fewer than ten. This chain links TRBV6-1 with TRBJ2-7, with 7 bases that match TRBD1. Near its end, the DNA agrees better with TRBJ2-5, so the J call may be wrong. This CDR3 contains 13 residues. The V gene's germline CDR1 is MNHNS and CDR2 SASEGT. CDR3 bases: TGTGCCAGCACTAGACAGGGAAGGGAGACCCAGTACTTC. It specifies CASTRQGRETQYF.

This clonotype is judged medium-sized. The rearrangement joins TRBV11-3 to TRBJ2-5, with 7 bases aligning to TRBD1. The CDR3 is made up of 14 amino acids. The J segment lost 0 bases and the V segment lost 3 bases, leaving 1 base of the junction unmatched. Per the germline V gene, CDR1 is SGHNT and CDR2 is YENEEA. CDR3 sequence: CASSLGQYQETQYF. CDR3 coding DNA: TGTGCCAGCAGCTTGGGACAGTACCAAGAGACCCAGTACTTC. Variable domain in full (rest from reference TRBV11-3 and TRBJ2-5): EAGVVQSPRYKIIEKKQPVAFWCNPISGHNTLYWYLQNLGQGPELLIRYENEEAVDDSQLPKDRFSAERLKGVDSTLKIQPAELGDSAVYLCASSLGQYQETQYFGPGTRLLVL.

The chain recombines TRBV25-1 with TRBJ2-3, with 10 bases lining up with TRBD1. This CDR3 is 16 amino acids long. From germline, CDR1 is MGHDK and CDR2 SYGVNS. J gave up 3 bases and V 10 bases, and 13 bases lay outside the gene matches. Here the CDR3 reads CATSGQGFSLTDTQYF. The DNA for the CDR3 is TGTGCCACCTCGGGACAGGGGTTTTCCTTGACAGATACGCAGTATTTT.

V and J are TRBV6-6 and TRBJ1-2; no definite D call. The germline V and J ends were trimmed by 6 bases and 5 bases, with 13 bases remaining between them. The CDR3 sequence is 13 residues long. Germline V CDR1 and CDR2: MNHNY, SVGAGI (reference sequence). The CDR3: CASRAYGDYGYTF. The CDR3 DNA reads TGTGCCAGCAGGGCCTATGGGGATTATGGCTACACCTTC.

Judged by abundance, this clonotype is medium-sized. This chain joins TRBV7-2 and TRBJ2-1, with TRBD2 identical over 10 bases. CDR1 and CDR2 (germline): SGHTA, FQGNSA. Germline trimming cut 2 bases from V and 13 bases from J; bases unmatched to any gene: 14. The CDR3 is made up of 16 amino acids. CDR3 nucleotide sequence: TGTGCCAGCAGCTTACGAACTAGCGGGATGGGTGAGACCCAGTTCTTC. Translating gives CASSLRTSGMGETQFF.

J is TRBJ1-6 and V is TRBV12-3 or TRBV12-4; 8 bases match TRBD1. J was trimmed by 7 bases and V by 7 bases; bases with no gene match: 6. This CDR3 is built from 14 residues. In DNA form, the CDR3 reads TGTGCCAGCAACGGACAGGGAGGCAATTCACCCCTCCACTTT. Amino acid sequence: CASNGQGGNSPLHF.

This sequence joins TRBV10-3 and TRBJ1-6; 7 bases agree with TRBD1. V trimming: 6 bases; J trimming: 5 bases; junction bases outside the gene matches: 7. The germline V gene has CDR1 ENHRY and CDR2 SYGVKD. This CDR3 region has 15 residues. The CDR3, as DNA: TGTGCCATCAGCCCCACAGGGGATAATAATTCACCCCTCCACTTT. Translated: CAISPTGDNNSPLHF.

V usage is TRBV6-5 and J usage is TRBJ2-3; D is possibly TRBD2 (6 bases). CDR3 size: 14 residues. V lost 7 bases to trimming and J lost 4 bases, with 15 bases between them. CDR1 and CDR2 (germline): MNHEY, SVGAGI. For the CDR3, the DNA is TGTGCCAGCACAGGGTCGGGAGAAGCAGATACGCAGTATTTT. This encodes CASTGSGEADTQYF.

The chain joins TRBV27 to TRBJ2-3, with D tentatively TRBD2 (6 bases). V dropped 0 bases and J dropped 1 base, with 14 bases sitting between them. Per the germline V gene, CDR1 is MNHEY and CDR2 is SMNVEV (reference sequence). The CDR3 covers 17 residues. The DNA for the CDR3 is TGTGCCAGCAGTTTATCCGCAGGACTAACCCGCACAGATACGCAGTATTTT. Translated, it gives CASSLSAGLTRTDTQYF.

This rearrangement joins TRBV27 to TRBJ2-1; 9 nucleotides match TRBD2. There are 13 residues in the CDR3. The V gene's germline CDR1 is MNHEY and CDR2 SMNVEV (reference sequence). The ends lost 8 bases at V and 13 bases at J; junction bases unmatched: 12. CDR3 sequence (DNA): TGTGCCAGCCTCTGGACTAGCGTTACGGACCAGTTCTTC. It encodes CASLWTSVTDQFF.

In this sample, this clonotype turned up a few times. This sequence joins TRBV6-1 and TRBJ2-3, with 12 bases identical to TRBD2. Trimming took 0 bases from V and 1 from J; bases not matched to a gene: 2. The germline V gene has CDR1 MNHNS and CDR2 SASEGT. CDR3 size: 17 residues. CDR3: CASSEALAGGGTDTQYF. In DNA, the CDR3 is TGTGCCAGCAGTGAAGCGCTAGCGGGAGGGGGCACAGATACGCAGTATTTT.

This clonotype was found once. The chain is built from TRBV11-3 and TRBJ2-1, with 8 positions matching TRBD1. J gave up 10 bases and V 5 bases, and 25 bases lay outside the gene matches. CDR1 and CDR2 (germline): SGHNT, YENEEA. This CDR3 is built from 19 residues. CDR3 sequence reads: CASSPWWGQVLTSSYEQFF. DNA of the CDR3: TGTGCCAGCAGCCCCTGGTGGGGACAGGTCCTTACAAGCTCCTACGAGCAGTTCTTC.

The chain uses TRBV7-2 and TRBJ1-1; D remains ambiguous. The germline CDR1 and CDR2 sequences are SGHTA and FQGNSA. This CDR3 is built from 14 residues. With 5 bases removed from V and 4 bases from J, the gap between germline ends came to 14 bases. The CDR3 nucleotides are TGTGCCAGCAGCCCAGGAAGGGAGGTCACTGAAGCTTTCTTT. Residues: CASSPGREVTEAFF.

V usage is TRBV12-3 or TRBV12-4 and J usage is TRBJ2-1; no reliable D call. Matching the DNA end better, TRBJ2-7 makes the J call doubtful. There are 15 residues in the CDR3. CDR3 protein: CASSLFPSSYNEQYF. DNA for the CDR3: TGTGCCAGCAGTTTATTTCCCAGCTCCTACAATGAGCAGTACTTC.

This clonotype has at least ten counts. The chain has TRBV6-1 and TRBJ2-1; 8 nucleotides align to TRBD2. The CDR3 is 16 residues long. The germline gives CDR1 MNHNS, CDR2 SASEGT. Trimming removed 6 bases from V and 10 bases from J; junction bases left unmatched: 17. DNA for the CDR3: TGTGCCAGCAGCGAAAGGGGCGGGGGGAGCTCCTACGAGCAGTTCTTC. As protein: CASSERGGGSSYEQFF.

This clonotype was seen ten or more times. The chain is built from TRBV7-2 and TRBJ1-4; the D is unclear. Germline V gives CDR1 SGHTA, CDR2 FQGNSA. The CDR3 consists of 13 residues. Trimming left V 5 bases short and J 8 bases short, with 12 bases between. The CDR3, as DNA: TGTGCCAGCAGCGCCAATAGGTGGGAAAAACTGTTTTTT. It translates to CASSANRWEKLFF.

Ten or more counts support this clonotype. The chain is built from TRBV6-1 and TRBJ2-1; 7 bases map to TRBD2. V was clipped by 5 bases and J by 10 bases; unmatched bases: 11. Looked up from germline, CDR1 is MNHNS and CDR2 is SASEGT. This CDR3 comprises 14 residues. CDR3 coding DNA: TGTGCCAGCAGTCACCGGGACGGGGACTACGAGCAGTTCTTC. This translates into CASSHRDGDYEQFF.

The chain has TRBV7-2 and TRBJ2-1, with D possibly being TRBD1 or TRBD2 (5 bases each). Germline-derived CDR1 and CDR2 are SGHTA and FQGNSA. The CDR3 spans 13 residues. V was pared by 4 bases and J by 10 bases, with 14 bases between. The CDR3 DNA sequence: TGTGCCAGCAGCTCCGGACCGGGACGCGAGCAGTTCTTC. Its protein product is CASSSGPGREQFF.

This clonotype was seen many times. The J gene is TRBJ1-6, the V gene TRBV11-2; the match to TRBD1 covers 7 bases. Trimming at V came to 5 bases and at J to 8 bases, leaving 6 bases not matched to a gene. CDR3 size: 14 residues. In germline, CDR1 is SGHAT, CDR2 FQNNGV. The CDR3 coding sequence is TGTGCCAGCAGCCCCCGACAGGGCCATTCACCCCTCCACTTT. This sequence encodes CASSPRQGHSPLHF.

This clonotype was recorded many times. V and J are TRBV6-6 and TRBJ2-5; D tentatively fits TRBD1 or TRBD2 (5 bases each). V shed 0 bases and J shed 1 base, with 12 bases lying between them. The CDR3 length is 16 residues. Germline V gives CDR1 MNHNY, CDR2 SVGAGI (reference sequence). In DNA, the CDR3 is TGTGCCAGCAGTTACTCGGCCGGGGCTCTCCAAGAGACCCAGTACTTC. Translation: CASSYSAGALQETQYF.

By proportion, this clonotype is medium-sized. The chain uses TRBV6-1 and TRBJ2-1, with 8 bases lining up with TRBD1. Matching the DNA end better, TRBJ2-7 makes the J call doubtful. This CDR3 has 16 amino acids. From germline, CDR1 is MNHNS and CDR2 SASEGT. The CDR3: CASSPRTGFSSYEQYF. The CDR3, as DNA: TGTGCCAGCAGTCCCCGGACAGGGTTTAGCTCCTACGAGCAGTACTTC.

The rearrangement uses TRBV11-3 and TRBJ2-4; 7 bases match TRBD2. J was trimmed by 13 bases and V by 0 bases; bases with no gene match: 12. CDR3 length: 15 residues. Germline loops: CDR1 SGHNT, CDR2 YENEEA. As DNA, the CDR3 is TGTGCCAGCAGCTTAGATGGACTAGGGGATAGGGAGCAGTACTTC. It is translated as CASSLDGLGDREQYF.

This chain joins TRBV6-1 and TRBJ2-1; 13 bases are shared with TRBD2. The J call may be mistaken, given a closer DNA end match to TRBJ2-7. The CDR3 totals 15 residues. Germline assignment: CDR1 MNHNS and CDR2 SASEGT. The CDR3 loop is CASSEARTSGRGQYF. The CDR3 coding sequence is TGTGCCAGCAGTGAAGCGCGAACTAGCGGGAGGGGGCAGTACTTC.

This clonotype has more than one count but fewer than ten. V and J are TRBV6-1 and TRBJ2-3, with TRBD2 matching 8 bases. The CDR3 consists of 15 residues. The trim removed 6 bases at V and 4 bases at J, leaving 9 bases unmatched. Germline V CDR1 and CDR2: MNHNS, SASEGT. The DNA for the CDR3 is TGTGCCAGCAGGGAGCAAGCGGGAGCCGCAGATACGCAGTATTTT. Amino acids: CASREQAGAADTQYF.

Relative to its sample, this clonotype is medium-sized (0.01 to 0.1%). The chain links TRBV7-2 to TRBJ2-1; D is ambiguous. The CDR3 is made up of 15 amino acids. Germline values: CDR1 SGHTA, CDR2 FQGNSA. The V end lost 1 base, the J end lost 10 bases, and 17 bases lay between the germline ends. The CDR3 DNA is TGTGCCAGCAGCTTAGACCCGGGTAGCTTCAGCGAGCAGTTCTTC. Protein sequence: CASSLDPGSFSEQFF.